There are a few counts of the clone carrying this T cell receptor (beta chain). This entry belongs to a study of radiotherapy plus CTLA-4 blockade in lung cancer. Sequencing was performed with immunoSEQ multiplex PCR; in TCRdb, only in-frame clones are kept and a portion is missing. The repertoire holds tens of thousands of clones, around 77% seen once, with around 9.9% in the top ten. The CDR3 sequence is 14 residues long. Trimming left V 1 base short and J 5 bases short, with 11 bases between. Germline lookup yields CDR1 MGHRA and CDR2 YSYEKL. This chain links TRBV4-1 with TRBJ2-5; D may be TRBD2 (6 bases). Sequencing used peripheral blood, obtained from a patient treated with radiotherapy plus ipilimumab. This TCR came from a human donor with non-small cell lung cancer who had stable disease on radiotherapy plus ipilimumab. The DNA of the CDR3 is TGCGCCAGCAGCCAAGGGGGACTCCGGGAGACCCAGTACTTC. Translation: CASSQGGLRETQYF.